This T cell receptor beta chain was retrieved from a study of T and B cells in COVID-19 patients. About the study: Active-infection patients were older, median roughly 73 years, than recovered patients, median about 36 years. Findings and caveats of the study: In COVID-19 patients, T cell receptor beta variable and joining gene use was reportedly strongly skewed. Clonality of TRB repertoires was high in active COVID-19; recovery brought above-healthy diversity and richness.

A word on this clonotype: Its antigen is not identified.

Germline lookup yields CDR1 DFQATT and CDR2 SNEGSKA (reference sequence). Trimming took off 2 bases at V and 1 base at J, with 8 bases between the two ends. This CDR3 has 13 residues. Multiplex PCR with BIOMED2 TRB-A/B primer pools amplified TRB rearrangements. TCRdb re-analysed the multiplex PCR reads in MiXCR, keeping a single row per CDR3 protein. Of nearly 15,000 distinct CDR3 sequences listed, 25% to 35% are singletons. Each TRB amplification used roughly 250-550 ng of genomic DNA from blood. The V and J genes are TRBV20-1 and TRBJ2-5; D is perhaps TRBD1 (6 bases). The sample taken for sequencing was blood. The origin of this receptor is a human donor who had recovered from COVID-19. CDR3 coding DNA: TGCAGTGCTAGATACAGGGCCCAAGAGACCCAGTACTTC. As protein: CSARYRAQETQYF.